This T cell receptor beta chain was documented in a study of shared clonotypes between healthy human individuals. Sequenced by immunoSEQ multiplex PCR; TCRdb stores in-frame clones only, minus some. Of roughly 2.6 million clones in the sample, approximately 92% were seen once. The CDR3 covers 13 residues. Germline V gene lookup returns CDR1 LNHDA and CDR2 SQIVND (reference sequence). J was trimmed by 4 bases and V by 1 base; bases with no gene match: 0. For this clone: The sample contains more than one DNA sequence encoding this CDR3.

The TCR comes from a man aged 18-30 years in good health. The sequenced material came from naive CD4+ T cells sorted from blood. Indicated subset: CD45RA+ positively selected. The V and J genes are TRBV19 and TRBJ2-5; 7 nucleotides agree with TRBD2. In nucleotides, the CDR3 is TGTGCCAGTAGTATAGCGGGGGGAGAGACCCAGTACTTC. This gives the protein CASSIAGGETQYF.